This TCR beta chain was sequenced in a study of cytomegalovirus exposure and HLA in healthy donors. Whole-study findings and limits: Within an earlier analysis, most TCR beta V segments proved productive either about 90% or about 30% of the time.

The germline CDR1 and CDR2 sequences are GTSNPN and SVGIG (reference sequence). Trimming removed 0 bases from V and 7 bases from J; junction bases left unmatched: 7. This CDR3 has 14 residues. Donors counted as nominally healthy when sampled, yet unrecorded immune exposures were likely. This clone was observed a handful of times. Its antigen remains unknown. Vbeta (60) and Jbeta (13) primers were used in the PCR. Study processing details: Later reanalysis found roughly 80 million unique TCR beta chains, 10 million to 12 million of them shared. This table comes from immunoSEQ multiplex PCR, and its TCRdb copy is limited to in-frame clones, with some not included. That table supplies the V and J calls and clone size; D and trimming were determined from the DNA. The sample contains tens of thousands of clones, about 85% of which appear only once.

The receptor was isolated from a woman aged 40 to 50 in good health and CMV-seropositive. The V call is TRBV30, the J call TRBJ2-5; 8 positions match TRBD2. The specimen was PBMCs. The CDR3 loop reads CAWSVSAGAGTQYF. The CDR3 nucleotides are TGTGCCTGGAGTGTATCAGCGGGAGCCGGGACCCAGTACTTC.